Below are 20 T cell receptor beta chains sequenced from a single sample in a study of blood T cell repertoires in COVID-19. Assay: immunoSEQ multiplex PCR; the TCRdb copy retains only in-frame clones and omits some. Among some 150,000 clones listed, approximately 90% were seen once. The material sequenced was peripheral blood. Source of these receptors: a woman between 65 and 79 years old with acute or convalescent COVID-19.

The chain links TRBV19 to TRBJ1-1; no clear D. V lost 2 bases and J 1 base, leaving 5 bases between the germline ends. In germline, CDR1 is LNHDA, CDR2 SQIVND (reference sequence). This CDR3 comprises 13 residues. The DNA for the CDR3 is TGTGCCAGTAGTATAACACCGAACACTGAAGCTTTCTTT. Amino acid sequence: CASSITPNTEAFF.

The V gene is TRBV19, the J gene TRBJ1-2, with TRBD1 matching over 7 bases. The CDR3 is made up of 12 amino acids. V was pared by 10 bases and J by 2 bases, with 4 bases of the junction left unmatched. CDR1 and CDR2 (germline): LNHDA, SQIVND (reference sequence). CDR3 region: CATQGQNYGYTF. DNA of the CDR3: TGTGCCACCCAGGGACAGAACTATGGCTACACCTTC. Supplemented by reference TRBV19 and TRBJ1-2, the full variable domain reads DGGITQSPKYLFRKEGQNVTLSCEQNLNHDAMYWYRQDPGQGLRLIYYSQIVNDFQKGDIAEGYSVSREKKESFPLTVTSAQKNPTAFYLCATQGQNYGYTFGSGTRLTVV.

This clone was seen just once. The chain combines TRBV18 with TRBJ2-7, with TRBD1 matching 7 bases. Germline V gene lookup returns CDR1 KGHSH and CDR2 LQKENI. V shed 3 bases, J shed 3 bases, and the junction held 2 bases outside the gene matches. The CDR3 has 13 amino acids. Here the CDR3 reads CASSPTGHYEQYF. CDR3 coding DNA: TGTGCCAGCTCACCGACAGGGCACTACGAGCAGTACTTC.

The rearrangement joins TRBV18 to TRBJ2-6, with 8 bases identical to TRBD1. This CDR3 has 18 amino acids. The ends lost 5 bases at V and 0 bases at J; junction bases unmatched: 9. Germline CDR1 and CDR2: KGHSH and LQKENI. Written as DNA, the CDR3 is TGTGCCAGCTCAGCCGGACAGGGCTTCCACTCTGGGGCCAACGTCCTGACTTTC. Translated: CASSAGQGFHSGANVLTF.

This chain connects TRBV5-5 to TRBJ2-7, with 11 bases lining up with TRBD1. Germline V lookup: CDR1 SGHKS, CDR2 YYEKEE (reference sequence). V lost 3 bases, J lost 4 bases, and 6 bases stayed unmatched. CDR3 length: 15 residues. The CDR3 region is CASSSDRGRLYEQYV. The CDR3 DNA reads as TGTGCCAGCAGCTCGGACAGGGGGCGTTTGTACGAGCAGTACGTC.

The gene calls are TRBV21-1 and TRBJ2-7; TRBD2, as called in the table, went unchecked against the DNA. TRBV21-1 is a listed pseudogene. CDR3 size: 9 residues. The CDR3 region has the DNA TGTGCCAGTCCTTACGAGCAGTACGTC. It encodes CASPYEQYV.

The table lists this clone with a count of one. The V gene is TRBV18, the J gene TRBJ2-7; possible D gene TRBD2, 6 bases. This CDR3 contains 13 residues. Per germline, CDR1 KGHSH and CDR2 LQKENI. V lost 5 bases to trimming and J lost 3 bases, with 11 bases between them. CDR3 amino acids: CASSNLGGYEQYF. The DNA of the CDR3 is TGTGCCAGCTCAAATTTGGGGGGCTACGAGCAGTACTTC.

Here the CDR3 reads CASSYSPSGFAGYTF. The CDR3 DNA is TGTGCCAGCAGTTACTCGCCTTCAGGGTTTGCTGGCTACACCTTC. The V gene is TRBV6-2 or TRBV6-3, the J gene TRBJ1-2, with TRBD1 as a possible D gene (5 bases). CDR1 and CDR2 from the germline V gene are MNHEY and SVGEGT. The CDR3 runs to 15 residues. Trimming took off 0 bases at V and 7 bases at J, with 15 bases between the two ends.

V and J are TRBV19 and TRBJ2-3, with D unresolved. V lost 4 bases and J 5 bases, leaving 19 bases between the germline ends. Looked up from germline, CDR1 is LNHDA and CDR2 is SQIVND (reference sequence). The CDR3 consists of 16 residues. The DNA for the CDR3 is TGTGCCAGTAGTACCCGACATTCCCGGCCAGAAGATACGCAGTATTTT. Translation gives CASSTRHSRPEDTQYF. Filled out from reference TRBV19 and TRBJ2-3, the complete variable domain reads DGGITQSPKYLFRKEGQNVTLSCEQNLNHDAMYWYRQDPGQGLRLIYYSQIVNDFQKGDIAEGYSVSREKKESFPLTVTSAQKNPTAFYLCASSTRHSRPEDTQYFGPGTRLTVL.

The DNA of the CDR3 is TGTGCCAGCAGCCGCGGGGGGGCCTTAGACAATGAGCAGTTCTTC. Translating it yields CASSRGGALDNEQFF. The chain joins TRBV7-2 to TRBJ2-1; TRBD2 agrees at 9 bases. The V and J ends lost 5 bases and 5 bases, in that order; junction bases with no gene match: 7. Germline loops: CDR1 SGHTA, CDR2 FQGNSA. CDR3 length: 15 amino acids.

This chain joins TRBV15 and TRBJ1-1; D is possibly TRBD1 (5 bases). Germline V gene sequence: CDR1 LNHNV, CDR2 YYDKDF (reference sequence). This CDR3 spans 16 amino acids. Deletions cut 0 bases from V and 3 bases from J, with 14 bases between. Written as DNA, the CDR3 is TGTGCCACCAGCAGAGATCTCCAGGGCGTAGACACTGAAGCTTTCTTT. It codes for CATSRDLQGVDTEAFF.

This clone has only one observation. This chain uses TRBV4-1 with TRBJ2-6; TRBD2 is a possible D gene (6 bases). Germline loops: CDR1 MGHRA, CDR2 YSYEKL. The CDR3 is made up of 18 amino acids. V gave up 5 bases and J gave up 0 bases, with 17 bases separating them. In DNA, the CDR3 is TGCGCCAGCAGCGAAGGGTCATGGGGGGTCTCTGGGGCCAACGTCCTGACTTTC. Translation: CASSEGSWGVSGANVLTF.

This rearrangement joins TRBV25-1 to TRBJ1-2; D is uncertain. Trimming shortened V by 6 bases and J by 2 bases, and 10 bases separated the two germline ends. The CDR3 is 13 residues long. Germline V gives CDR1 MGHDK, CDR2 SYGVNS. The CDR3 sequence: CASSRRGNYGYTF. DNA for the CDR3: TGTGCCAGCAGCCGTAGAGGGAACTATGGCTACACCTTC.

The chain has TRBV6-5 and TRBJ1-2; 7 bases agree with TRBD1. The CDR3 contains 15 residues. Trimming took 2 bases from V and 6 from J; bases not matched to a gene: 9. The germline V gene has CDR1 MNHEY and CDR2 SVGAGI. The DNA for the CDR3 is TGTGCCAGCAGTTACCTGACAGGGTCGTTCAATGGCTACACCTTC. Protein sequence: CASSYLTGSFNGYTF.

The chain recombines TRBV18 with TRBJ1-2; TRBD1 is a possible D gene (5 bases). V shed 6 bases and J shed 4 bases, with 18 bases lying between them. The CDR3 is 15 amino acids. From germline, CDR1 is KGHSH and CDR2 LQKENI. DNA of the CDR3: TGTGCCAGCTCGCAGGGAACAGGACCTCCCTATGGCTACACCTTC. It yields the protein CASSQGTGPPYGYTF.

The chain links TRBV27 to TRBJ1-6; D is unclear. CDR1 is MNHEY and CDR2 is SMNVEV in the germline V gene (reference sequence). The CDR3 extends over 14 amino acids. Trimming cost V 7 bases and J 0 bases, with 7 bases left between them. CDR3 amino acids: CASNPSSYNSPLHF. The CDR3 region has the DNA TGTGCCAGCAATCCGAGCTCCTATAATTCACCCCTCCACTTT.

The genes are TRBV7-9 and TRBJ2-1, with 9 bases fitting TRBD1. V lost 6 bases to trimming and J lost 7 bases; unmatched junction nucleotides: 10. The CDR3 has 15 residues. Germline CDR1 SEHNR, CDR2 FQNEAQ (reference sequence). CDR3: CASRMGTGTKNEQFF. The CDR3 DNA follows: TGTGCCAGCAGGATGGGGACAGGGACAAAAAATGAGCAGTTCTTC.

Only a few counts were recorded for this clone. This chain links TRBV28 with TRBJ2-5; possible D gene TRBD2, 6 bases. Trimming shortened V by 6 bases and J by 2 bases, and 16 bases separated the two germline ends. Germline V gives CDR1 MDHEN, CDR2 SYDVKM. The CDR3 extends over 15 amino acids. In DNA, the CDR3 is TGTGCCAGCAGGGCCGGGGGACGATTACAAGAGACCCAGTACTTC. Encoded protein: CASRAGGRLQETQYF.

The gene calls are TRBV19 and TRBJ1-1, with D possibly matching TRBD1 (5 bases). This CDR3 region has 15 residues. The germline V gene has CDR1 LNHDA and CDR2 SQIVND (reference sequence). Trimming removed 4 bases at V and 3 bases at J, with 15 bases between. The CDR3 is CASSRGQGGHTEAFF. The CDR3 nucleotides read TGTGCCAGTAGTAGGGGCCAGGGTGGCCACACTGAAGCTTTCTTT.

The rearrangement joins TRBV6-5 to TRBJ2-2; no reliable D call. From germline, CDR1 is MNHEY and CDR2 SVGAGI. Trimming left V 1 base short and J 2 bases short, with 11 bases between. This CDR3 is 16 amino acids long. CDR3 coding DNA: TGTGCCAGCAGTTACTTAGTTTCGAGTAACACCGGGGAGCTGTTTTTT. Translation: CASSYLVSSNTGELFF.